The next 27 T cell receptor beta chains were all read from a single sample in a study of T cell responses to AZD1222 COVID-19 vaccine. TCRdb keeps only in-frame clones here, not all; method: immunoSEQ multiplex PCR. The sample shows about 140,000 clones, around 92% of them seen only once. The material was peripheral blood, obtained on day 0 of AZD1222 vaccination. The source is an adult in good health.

CDR3 residues: CASSPGTLYGYTF. CDR3 nucleotides: TGCGCCAGCAGCCCCGGGACACTCTATGGCTACACCTTC. The chain couples TRBV4-3 to TRBJ1-2; TRBD1 is a possible D gene (6 bases). Per the germline V gene, CDR1 is LGHNA and CDR2 is YSLEER. The CDR3 is made up of 13 amino acids. Deletions cut 4 bases from V and 4 bases from J, with 10 bases between.

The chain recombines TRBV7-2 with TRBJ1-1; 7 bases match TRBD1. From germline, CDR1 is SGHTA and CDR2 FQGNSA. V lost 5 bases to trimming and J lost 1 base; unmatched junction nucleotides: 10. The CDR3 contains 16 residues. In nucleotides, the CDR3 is TGTGCCAGCAGCCTGAGACGTCAGGGGGGGAACACTGAAGCTTTCTTT. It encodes CASSLRRQGGNTEAFF.

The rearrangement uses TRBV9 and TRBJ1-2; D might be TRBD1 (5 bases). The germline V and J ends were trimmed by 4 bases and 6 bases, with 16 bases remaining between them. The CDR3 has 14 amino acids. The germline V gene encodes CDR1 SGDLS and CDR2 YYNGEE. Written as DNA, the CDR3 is TGTGCCAGCAGCCCCCGTGGGGGGGTCGATGGCTACACCTTC. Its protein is CASSPRGGVDGYTF. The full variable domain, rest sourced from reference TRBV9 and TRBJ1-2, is DSGVTQTPKHLITATGQRVTLRCSPRSGDLSVYWYQQSLDQGLQFLIQYYNGEERAKGNILERFSAQQFPDLHSELNLSSLELGDSALYFCASSPRGGVDGYTFGSGTRLTVV.

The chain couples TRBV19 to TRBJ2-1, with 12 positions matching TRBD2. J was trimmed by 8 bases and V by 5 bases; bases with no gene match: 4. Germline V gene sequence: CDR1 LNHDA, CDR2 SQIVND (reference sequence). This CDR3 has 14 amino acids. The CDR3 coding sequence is TGTGCCAGTAGTCGACCTAGCGGGAGGGATGAGCAGTTCTTC. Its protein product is CASSRPSGRDEQFF.

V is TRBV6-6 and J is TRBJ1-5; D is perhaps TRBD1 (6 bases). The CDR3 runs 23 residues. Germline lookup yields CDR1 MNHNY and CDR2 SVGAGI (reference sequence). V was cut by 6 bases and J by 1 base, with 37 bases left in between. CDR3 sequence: CASSSFLITPGTRGVGSNQPQHF. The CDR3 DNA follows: TGTGCCAGCAGCTCTTTTCTAATTACCCCCGGGACAAGGGGGGTTGGCAGCAATCAGCCCCAGCATTTT.

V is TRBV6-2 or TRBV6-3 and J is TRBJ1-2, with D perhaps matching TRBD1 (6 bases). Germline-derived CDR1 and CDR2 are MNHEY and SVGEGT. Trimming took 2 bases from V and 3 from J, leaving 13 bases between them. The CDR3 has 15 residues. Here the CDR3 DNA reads TGTGCCAGCAGTTACCTGATGACAGGCCACTATGGCTACACCTTC. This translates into CASSYLMTGHYGYTF.

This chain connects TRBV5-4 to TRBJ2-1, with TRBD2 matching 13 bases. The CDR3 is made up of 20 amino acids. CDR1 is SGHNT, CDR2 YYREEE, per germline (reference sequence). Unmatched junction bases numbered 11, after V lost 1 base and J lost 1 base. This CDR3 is CASSLKLLAGGPKSYNEQFF. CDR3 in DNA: TGTGCCAGCAGCTTGAAACTACTAGCGGGAGGGCCTAAATCCTACAATGAGCAGTTCTTC.

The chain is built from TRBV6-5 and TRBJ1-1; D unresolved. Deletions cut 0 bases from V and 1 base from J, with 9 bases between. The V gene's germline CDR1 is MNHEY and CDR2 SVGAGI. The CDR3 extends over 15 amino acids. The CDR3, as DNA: TGTGCCAGCAGTTACTCGAATAGGAGGAACACTGAAGCTTTCTTT. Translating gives CASSYSNRRNTEAFF.

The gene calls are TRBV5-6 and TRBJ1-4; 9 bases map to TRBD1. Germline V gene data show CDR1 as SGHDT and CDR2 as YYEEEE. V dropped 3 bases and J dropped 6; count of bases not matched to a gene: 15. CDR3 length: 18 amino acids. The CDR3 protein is CASSWAGTGTIRHEKLFF. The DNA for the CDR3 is TGTGCCAGCAGCTGGGCCGGGACAGGGACGATTCGGCATGAAAAACTGTTTTTT.

The CDR3 region has the DNA TGTGCCAGCAGCTTAGATCTAGCCGGTGAGCAGTTCTTC. This encodes CASSLDLAGEQFF. The chain combines TRBV11-2 with TRBJ2-1; D might be TRBD2 (5 bases). The CDR3 runs to 13 residues. Germline CDR1 SGHAT, CDR2 FQNNGV. Trimming removed 0 bases at V and 9 bases at J, with 9 bases between.

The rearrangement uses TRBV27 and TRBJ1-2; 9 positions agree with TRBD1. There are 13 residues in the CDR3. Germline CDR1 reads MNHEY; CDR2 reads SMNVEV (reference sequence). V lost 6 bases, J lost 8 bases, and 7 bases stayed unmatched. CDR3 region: CASSPRTGEGYTF. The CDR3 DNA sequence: TGTGCCAGCAGCCCACGGACAGGGGAGGGCTACACCTTC.

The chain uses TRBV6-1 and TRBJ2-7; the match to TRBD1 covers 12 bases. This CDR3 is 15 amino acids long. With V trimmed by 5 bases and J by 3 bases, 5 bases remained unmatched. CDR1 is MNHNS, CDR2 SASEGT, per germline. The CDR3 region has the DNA TGTGCCAGCAGTCACGGGACAGGGGGCCTCTACGAGCAGTACTTC. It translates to CASSHGTGGLYEQYF.

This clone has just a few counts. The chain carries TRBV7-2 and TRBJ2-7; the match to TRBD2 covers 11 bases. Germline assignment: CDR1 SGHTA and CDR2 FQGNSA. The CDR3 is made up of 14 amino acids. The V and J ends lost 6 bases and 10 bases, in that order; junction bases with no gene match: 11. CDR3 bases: TGTGCCAGCAGTCAACTAGCGGGAGTAGTGGGACAGTACTTC. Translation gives CASSQLAGVVGQYF.

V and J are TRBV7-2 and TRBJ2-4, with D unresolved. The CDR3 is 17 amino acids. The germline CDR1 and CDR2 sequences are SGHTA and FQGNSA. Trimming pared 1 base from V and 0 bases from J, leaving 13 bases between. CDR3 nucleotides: TGTGCCAGCAGCTTAGAGGTCGGACGGTTAGCCAAAAACATTCAGTACTTC. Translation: CASSLEVGRLAKNIQYF.

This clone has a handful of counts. CDR3 protein: CASSLAGGPGNTIYF. The CDR3 bases are TGTGCCAGCAGCTTAGCTGGGGGCCCTGGAAACACCATATATTTT. The chain links TRBV11-2 to TRBJ1-3, with D perhaps TRBD1 (6 bases). Trimming took 1 base from V and 2 from J, leaving 9 bases between them. Germline loops: CDR1 SGHAT, CDR2 FQNNGV. The CDR3 is made up of 15 amino acids. The full variable domain, its missing parts supplied by reference TRBV11-2 and TRBJ1-3, is EAGVAQSPRYKIIEKRQSVAFWCNPISGHATLYWYQQILGQGPKLLIQFQNNGVVDDSQLPKDRFSAERLKGVDSTLKIQPAKLEDSAVYLCASSLAGGPGNTIYFGEGSWLTVV.

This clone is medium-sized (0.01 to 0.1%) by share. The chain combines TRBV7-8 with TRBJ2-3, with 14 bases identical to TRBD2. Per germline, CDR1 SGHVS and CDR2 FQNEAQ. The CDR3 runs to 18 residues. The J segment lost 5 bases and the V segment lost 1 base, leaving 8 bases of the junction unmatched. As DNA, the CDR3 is TGTGCCAGCAGCTTAGAGTTTATGGGACTAGCGGGAGTAGATACGCAGTATTTT. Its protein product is CASSLEFMGLAGVDTQYF.

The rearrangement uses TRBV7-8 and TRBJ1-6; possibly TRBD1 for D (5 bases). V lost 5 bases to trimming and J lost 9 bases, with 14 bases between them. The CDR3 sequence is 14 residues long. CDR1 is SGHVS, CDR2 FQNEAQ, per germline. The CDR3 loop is CASSPGGSVSPLHF. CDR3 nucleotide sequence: TGTGCCAGCAGCCCCGGGGGGAGTGTTTCACCCCTCCACTTT.

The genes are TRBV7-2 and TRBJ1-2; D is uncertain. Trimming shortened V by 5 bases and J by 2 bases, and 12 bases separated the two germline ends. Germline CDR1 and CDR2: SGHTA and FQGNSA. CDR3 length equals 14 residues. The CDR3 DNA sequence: TGTGCCAGCAGCCCCCCCGACACAAACTATGGCTACACCTTC. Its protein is CASSPPDTNYGYTF.

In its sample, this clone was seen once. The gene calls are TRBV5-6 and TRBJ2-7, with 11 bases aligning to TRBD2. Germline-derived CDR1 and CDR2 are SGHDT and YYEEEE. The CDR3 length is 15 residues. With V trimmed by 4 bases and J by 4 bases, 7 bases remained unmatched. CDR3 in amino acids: CASSPATSGDYEQYF. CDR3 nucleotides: TGTGCCAGCAGCCCGGCGACTAGCGGGGATTACGAGCAGTACTTC.

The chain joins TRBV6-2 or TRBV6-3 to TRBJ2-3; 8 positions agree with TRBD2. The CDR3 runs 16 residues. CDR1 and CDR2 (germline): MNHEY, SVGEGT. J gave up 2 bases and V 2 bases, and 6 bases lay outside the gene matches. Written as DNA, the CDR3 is TGTGCCAGCAGTTACGGTTTCGGGGGGGCCACAGATACGCAGTATTTT. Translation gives CASSYGFGGATDTQYF.

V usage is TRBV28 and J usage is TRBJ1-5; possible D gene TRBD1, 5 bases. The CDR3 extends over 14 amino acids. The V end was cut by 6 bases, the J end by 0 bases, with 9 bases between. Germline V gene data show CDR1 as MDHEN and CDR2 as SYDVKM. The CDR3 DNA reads TGTGCCAGCAGCCACAGGATTAGCAATCAGCCCCAGCATTTT. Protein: CASSHRISNQPQHF. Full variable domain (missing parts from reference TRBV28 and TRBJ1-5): DVKVTQSSRYLVKRTGEKVFLECVQDMDHENMFWYRQDPGLGLRLIYFSYDVKMKEKGDIPEGYSVSREKKERFSLILESASTNQTSMYLCASSHRISNQPQHFGDGTRLSIL.

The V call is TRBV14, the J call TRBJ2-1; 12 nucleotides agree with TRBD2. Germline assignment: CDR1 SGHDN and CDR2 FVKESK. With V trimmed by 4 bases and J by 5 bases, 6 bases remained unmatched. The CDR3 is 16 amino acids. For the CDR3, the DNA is TGTGCCAGCAGCCCGTTGACTAGCGGGAGTGACAATGAGCAGTTCTTC. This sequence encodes CASSPLTSGSDNEQFF.

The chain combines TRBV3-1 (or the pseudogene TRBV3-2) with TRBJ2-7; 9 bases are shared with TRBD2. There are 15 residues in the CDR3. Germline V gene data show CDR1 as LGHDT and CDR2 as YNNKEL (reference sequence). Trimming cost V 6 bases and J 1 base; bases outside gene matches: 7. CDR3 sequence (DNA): TGTGCCAGCAGTTTCAGCGGGAGGAGTTCCTACGAGCAGTACTTC. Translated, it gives CASSFSGRSSYEQYF.

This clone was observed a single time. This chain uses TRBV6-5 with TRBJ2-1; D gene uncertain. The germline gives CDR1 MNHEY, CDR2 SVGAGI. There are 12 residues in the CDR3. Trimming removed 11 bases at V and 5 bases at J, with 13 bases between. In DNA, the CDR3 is TGTGCCTCCCGAACGGGTCACAATGAGCAGTTCTTC. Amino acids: CASRTGHNEQFF.

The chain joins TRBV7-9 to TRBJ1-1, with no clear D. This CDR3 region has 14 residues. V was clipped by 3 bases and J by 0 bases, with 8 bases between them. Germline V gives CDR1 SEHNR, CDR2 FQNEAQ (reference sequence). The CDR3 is CASSFGSMNTEAFF. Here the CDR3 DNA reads TGTGCCAGCAGCTTCGGCAGCATGAACACTGAAGCTTTCTTT.

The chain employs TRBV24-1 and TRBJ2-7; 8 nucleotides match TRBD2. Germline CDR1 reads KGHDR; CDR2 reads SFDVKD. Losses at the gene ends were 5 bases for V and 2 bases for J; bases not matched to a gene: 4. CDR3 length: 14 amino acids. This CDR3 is CATSAGGPPYEQYF. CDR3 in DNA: TGTGCCACCAGTGCGGGAGGGCCACCCTACGAGCAGTACTTC.

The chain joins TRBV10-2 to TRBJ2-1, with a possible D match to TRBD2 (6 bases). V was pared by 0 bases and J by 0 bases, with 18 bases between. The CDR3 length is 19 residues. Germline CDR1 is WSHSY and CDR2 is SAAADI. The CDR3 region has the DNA TGCGCCAGCAGTGAGTCATTGGCTAGCGCCCTTAACTCCTACAATGAGCAGTTCTTC. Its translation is CASSESLASALNSYNEQFF.